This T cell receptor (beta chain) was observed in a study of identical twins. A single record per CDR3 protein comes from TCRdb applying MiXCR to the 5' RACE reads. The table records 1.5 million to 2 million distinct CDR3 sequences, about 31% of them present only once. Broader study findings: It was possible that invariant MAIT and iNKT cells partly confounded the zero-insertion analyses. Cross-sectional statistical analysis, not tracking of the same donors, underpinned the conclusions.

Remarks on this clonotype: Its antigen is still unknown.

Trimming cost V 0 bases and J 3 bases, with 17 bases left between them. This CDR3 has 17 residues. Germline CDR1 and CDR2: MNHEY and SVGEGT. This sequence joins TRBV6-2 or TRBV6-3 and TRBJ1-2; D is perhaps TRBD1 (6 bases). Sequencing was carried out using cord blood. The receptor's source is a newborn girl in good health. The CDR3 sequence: CASSYSKTETGDYGYTF. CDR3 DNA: TGTGCCAGCAGTTACTCGAAAACAGAGACAGGTGACTATGGCTACACCTTC.